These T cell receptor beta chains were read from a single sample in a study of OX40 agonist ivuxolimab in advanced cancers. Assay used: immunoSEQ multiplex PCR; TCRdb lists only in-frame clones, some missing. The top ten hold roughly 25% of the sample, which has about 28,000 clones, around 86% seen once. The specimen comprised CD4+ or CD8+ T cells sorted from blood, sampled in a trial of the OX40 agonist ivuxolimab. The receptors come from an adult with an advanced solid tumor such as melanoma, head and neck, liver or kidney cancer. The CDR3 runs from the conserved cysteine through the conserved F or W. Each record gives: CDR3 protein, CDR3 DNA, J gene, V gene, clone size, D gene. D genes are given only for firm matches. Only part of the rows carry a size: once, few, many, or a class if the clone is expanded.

CDR3 protein: CASRAGTAHTEAFF
CDR3 DNA: TGTGCCAGCAGAGCCGGGACGGCACACACTGAAGCTTTCTTT
J gene: TRBJ1-1
V gene: TRBV6-4
clone size: NA
D gene: NA

CDR3 protein: CASSLVWTTVAKNIQYF
CDR3 DNA: TGTGCCAGCAGCTTAGTTTGGACCACCGTAGCCAAAAACATTCAGTACTTC
J gene: TRBJ2-4
V gene: TRBV11-2
clone size: NA
D gene: NA

CDR3 protein: CASRLVVDRWTQETQYF
CDR3 DNA: TGTGCAAGTCGCTTAGTCGTGGACAGGTGGACTCAAGAGACCCAGTACTTC
J gene: TRBJ2-5
V gene: TRBV12-2
clone size: NA
D gene: NA

CDR3 protein: CASSLDGTGATNEKLFF
CDR3 DNA: TGTGCCAGCAGCTTAGATGGGACGGGTGCAACTAATGAAAAACTGTTTTTT
J gene: TRBJ1-4
V gene: TRBV7-8
clone size: NA
D gene: NA

CDR3 protein: CASSEGLGGTDTQYF
CDR3 DNA: TGTGCCAGCAGTGAAGGGCTAGGGGGCACAGATACGCAGTATTTT
J gene: TRBJ2-3
V gene: TRBV2
clone size: NA
D gene: NA

CDR3 protein: CASALGLALYNEQFF
CDR3 DNA: TGTGCCAGTGCCCTTGGACTAGCACTTTACAATGAGCAGTTCTTC
J gene: TRBJ2-1
V gene: TRBV6-5
clone size: once
D gene: TRBD2

CDR3 protein: CASSRSSGIHNEQFF
CDR3 DNA: TGTGCCAGCAGCCGCTCTAGCGGGATCCACAATGAGCAGTTCTTC
J gene: TRBJ2-1
V gene: TRBV7-9
clone size: NA
D gene: TRBD2

CDR3 protein: CSAKLGYEQYF
CDR3 DNA: TGCAGCGCTAAACTAGGGTACGAGCAGTACTTC
J gene: TRBJ2-7
V gene: TRBV29-1
clone size: once
D gene: NA

CDR3 protein: CASSPLGQGYTEAFF
CDR3 DNA: TGCGCCAGCAGCCCATTAGGACAGGGGTATACTGAAGCTTTCTTT
J gene: TRBJ1-1
V gene: TRBV4-1
clone size: NA
D gene: TRBD1

CDR3 protein: CASSQVALGTQYF
CDR3 DNA: TGCGCCAGCAGCCAAGTTGCCCTCGGGACCCAGTACTTC
J gene: TRBJ2-5
V gene: TRBV4-1
clone size: NA
D gene: NA

CDR3 protein: CASSFEGRPHDEQYF
CDR3 DNA: TGTGCCAGCAGCTTCGAAGGGAGGCCCCATGACGAGCAGTACTTC
J gene: TRBJ2-7
V gene: TRBV11-2
clone size: NA
D gene: NA

CDR3 protein: CASSLVGMANEQYF
CDR3 DNA: TGTGCCAGCAGCTTAGTAGGGATGGCGAACGAGCAGTACTTC
J gene: TRBJ2-7
V gene: TRBV13
clone size: once
D gene: NA

CDR3 protein: CASSSLAWGESYNEQFF
CDR3 DNA: TGTGCCAGCAGCTCCCTCGCCTGGGGGGAGTCCTACAATGAGCAGTTCTTC
J gene: TRBJ2-1
V gene: TRBV5-4
clone size: NA
D gene: NA

CDR3 protein: CASSQLSRDDGKTYGYTF
CDR3 DNA: TGTGCCAGCAGCCAGCTGAGCAGAGACGACGGAAAGACCTATGGCTACACCTTC
J gene: TRBJ1-2
V gene: TRBV7-2
clone size: NA
D gene: NA

CDR3 protein: CAWRPLAGGPREQFF
CDR3 DNA: TGTGCCTGGAGACCACTAGCGGGAGGCCCGCGTGAGCAGTTCTTC
J gene: TRBJ2-1
V gene: TRBV30
clone size: once
D gene: TRBD2

CDR3 protein: CASSPNGGPGAFF
CDR3 DNA: TGTGCCAGCAGCCCAAATGGGGGGCCGGGCGCTTTCTTT
J gene: TRBJ1-1
V gene: TRBV7-3
clone size: once
D gene: NA

CDR3 protein: CASSLLGNEQFF
CDR3 DNA: TGTGCCAGCAGCCTTCTAGGGAATGAGCAGTTCTTC
J gene: TRBJ2-1
V gene: TRBV5-6
clone size: NA
D gene: NA

CDR3 protein: CASSLRGSNTGELFF
CDR3 DNA: TGTGCCAGCAGCTTACGAGGGAGTAACACCGGGGAGCTGTTTTTT
J gene: TRBJ2-2
V gene: TRBV7-3
clone size: NA
D gene: NA

CDR3 protein: CASSSSGSEQYF
CDR3 DNA: TGCGCCAGCAGCTCGTCGGGGAGCGAGCAGTACTTC
J gene: TRBJ2-7
V gene: TRBV5-1
clone size: NA
D gene: NA

CDR3 protein: CASSSPLGPSSYNSPLHF
CDR3 DNA: TGTGCCAGCAGCTCTCCTCTAGGACCGAGCTCCTATAATTCACCCCTCCACTTT
J gene: TRBJ1-6
V gene: TRBV7-2
clone size: few
D gene: NA

CDR3 protein: CASSLSGRGHEQYF
CDR3 DNA: TGTGCCAGCAGTTTAAGTGGGAGGGGCCACGAGCAGTACTTC
J gene: TRBJ2-7
V gene: TRBV27
clone size: NA
D gene: TRBD2

CDR3 protein: CASSLRGGGGWTEAFF
CDR3 DNA: TGTGCCAGCAGCTTACGGGGGGGCGGCGGTTGGACTGAAGCTTTCTTT
J gene: TRBJ1-1
V gene: TRBV7-6
clone size: NA
D gene: NA

CDR3 protein: CASSSEGGIGELFF
CDR3 DNA: TGTGCCAGCAGCTCCGAAGGGGGAATCGGGGAGCTGTTTTTT
J gene: TRBJ2-2
V gene: TRBV7-6
clone size: NA
D gene: NA

CDR3 protein: CASSHGTGGNYEQYF
CDR3 DNA: TGTGCCAGCAGCCACGGGACGGGAGGGAATTACGAGCAGTACTTC
J gene: TRBJ2-7
V gene: TRBV7-2
clone size: NA
D gene: TRBD2

CDR3 protein: CASSFKRSTDTQYF
CDR3 DNA: TGTGCCAGCAGTTTTAAGCGGAGCACAGATACGCAGTATTTT
J gene: TRBJ2-3
V gene: TRBV28
clone size: NA
D gene: NA

CDR3 protein: CASSLHAGTSGIYEQYF
CDR3 DNA: TGTGCCAGCAGCTTACACGCCGGGACTAGCGGGATCTACGAGCAGTACTTC
J gene: TRBJ2-7
V gene: TRBV7-6
clone size: NA
D gene: TRBD2

CDR3 protein: CASSPPGDTEAFF
CDR3 DNA: TGTGCCAGCAGTCCCCCAGGGGACACTGAAGCTTTCTTT
J gene: TRBJ1-1
V gene: TRBV6-6
clone size: NA
D gene: NA

CDR3 protein: CASSQDRTSGIYEQYF
CDR3 DNA: TGCGCCAGCAGCCAAGATAGGACTAGCGGGATCTACGAGCAGTACTTC
J gene: TRBJ2-7
V gene: TRBV4-1
clone size: once
D gene: TRBD2

CDR3 protein: CASSQGNQPQHF
CDR3 DNA: TGCGCCAGCAGCCAAGGAAATCAGCCCCAGCATTTT
J gene: TRBJ1-5
V gene: TRBV4-1
clone size: NA
D gene: NA

CDR3 protein: CASSFGTSGYNEQFF
CDR3 DNA: TGTGCCAGCAGCTTTGGAACTAGCGGATACAATGAGCAGTTCTTC
J gene: TRBJ2-1
V gene: TRBV7-9
clone size: NA
D gene: TRBD2

CDR3 protein: CASSKGRTNYGYTF
CDR3 DNA: TGTGCCAGCAGCAAGGGACGGACGAACTATGGCTACACCTTC
J gene: TRBJ1-2
V gene: TRBV13
clone size: NA
D gene: NA

CDR3 protein: CASRSDYEQYF
CDR3 DNA: TGTGCCAGCAGGTCCGACTACGAGCAGTACTTC
J gene: TRBJ2-7
V gene: TRBV6-1
clone size: NA
D gene: NA

CDR3 protein: CASSTRGTDTQYF
CDR3 DNA: TGTGCCAGCAGTACTAGGGGCACAGATACGCAGTATTTT
J gene: TRBJ2-3
V gene: TRBV6-1
clone size: NA
D gene: NA

CDR3 protein: CASSLSNEQFF
CDR3 DNA: TGTGCCAGCAGCTTGAGCAATGAGCAGTTCTTC
J gene: TRBJ2-1
V gene: TRBV7-8
clone size: NA
D gene: NA

CDR3 protein: CASSIQGIGYEKLFF
CDR3 DNA: TGTGCCAGCAGCATACAGGGGATAGGGTATGAAAAACTGTTTTTT
J gene: TRBJ1-4
V gene: TRBV7-9
clone size: NA
D gene: TRBD1

CDR3 protein: CASSPRAGYNEQFF
CDR3 DNA: TGTGCCAGCAGCCCCCGAGCGGGGTACAATGAGCAGTTCTTC
J gene: TRBJ2-1
V gene: TRBV5-6
clone size: NA
D gene: TRBD2

CDR3 protein: CASSFGLAGGKDTQYF
CDR3 DNA: TGTGCCAGCAGCTTCGGACTAGCGGGAGGAAAAGATACGCAGTATTTT
J gene: TRBJ2-3
V gene: TRBV7-3
clone size: NA
D gene: TRBD2

CDR3 protein: CASSDGGNEQFF
CDR3 DNA: TGTGCCAGCAGCGACGGTGGGAATGAGCAGTTCTTC
J gene: TRBJ2-1
V gene: TRBV25-1
clone size: NA
D gene: NA

CDR3 protein: CASSQAPLAGGSDGKNIQYF
CDR3 DNA: TGCGCCAGCAGCCAAGCCCCACTAGCGGGAGGGTCAGACGGCAAAAACATTCAGTACTTC
J gene: TRBJ2-4
V gene: TRBV4-1
clone size: medium-sized
D gene: TRBD2

CDR3 protein: CASAPVGQRWGYTF
CDR3 DNA: TGTGCCAGCGCGCCTGTGGGACAGCGTTGGGGCTACACCTTC
J gene: TRBJ1-2
V gene: TRBV27
clone size: NA
D gene: TRBD1

CDR3 protein: CASSEGDGQMGEQYF
CDR3 DNA: TGTGCCAGCAGTGAAGGAGACGGACAGATGGGCGAGCAGTACTTC
J gene: TRBJ2-7
V gene: TRBV10-3
clone size: NA
D gene: NA

CDR3 protein: CASSYSGANVLTF
CDR3 DNA: TGTGCCAGCAGTTACTCTGGGGCCAACGTCCTGACTTTC
J gene: TRBJ2-6
V gene: TRBV6-1
clone size: NA
D gene: NA

CDR3 protein: CASSLAGGYTEAFF
CDR3 DNA: TGCGCCAGCAGCTTGGCAGGAGGGTACACTGAAGCTTTCTTT
J gene: TRBJ1-1
V gene: TRBV5-1
clone size: medium-sized
D gene: NA

CDR3 protein: CASSEAGNTEAFF
CDR3 DNA: TGTGCCAGCAGTGAGGCGGGGAACACTGAAGCTTTCTTT
J gene: TRBJ1-1
V gene: TRBV2
clone size: NA
D gene: NA

CDR3 protein: CASSYLTGGKEETQYF
CDR3 DNA: TGTGCCAGCAGCTATCTAACAGGAGGGAAGGAAGAGACCCAGTACTTC
J gene: TRBJ2-5
V gene: TRBV4-2
clone size: NA
D gene: NA

CDR3 protein: CASSQRHIEGYGYTF
CDR3 DNA: TGTGCCAGCAGCCAACGACACATCGAGGGATATGGCTACACCTTC
J gene: TRBJ1-2
V gene: TRBV14
clone size: NA
D gene: NA

CDR3 protein: CASTHSGNTIYF
CDR3 DNA: TGTGCCAGCACCCACTCTGGAAACACCATATATTTT
J gene: TRBJ1-3
V gene: TRBV28
clone size: NA
D gene: NA

CDR3 protein: CASSLGDSPYNEQFF
CDR3 DNA: TGTGCCAGCAGCTTGGGAGACAGCCCCTACAATGAGCAGTTCTTC
J gene: TRBJ2-1
V gene: TRBV7-6
clone size: NA
D gene: NA

CDR3 protein: CATRSQREGYEQYF
CDR3 DNA: TGTGCCACCAGATCGCAGCGGGAGGGCTACGAGCAGTACTTC
J gene: TRBJ2-7
V gene: TRBV15
clone size: NA
D gene: TRBD2

CDR3 protein: CASSDGGGGAETQYF
CDR3 DNA: TGTGCCAGCAGTGACGGGGGAGGGGGCGCAGAGACCCAGTACTTC
J gene: TRBJ2-5
V gene: TRBV2
clone size: NA
D gene: NA

CDR3 protein: CASTETPSGANVLTF
CDR3 DNA: TGTGCCAGCACCGAAACCCCCTCTGGGGCCAACGTCCTGACTTTC
J gene: TRBJ2-6
V gene: TRBV6-1
clone size: NA
D gene: NA

CDR3 protein: CAWSVQAGGHEQYF
CDR3 DNA: TGTGCCTGGAGTGTACAGGCGGGAGGGCATGAGCAGTACTTC
J gene: TRBJ2-7
V gene: TRBV30
clone size: medium-sized
D gene: TRBD2

CDR3 protein: CASSQVGGGLQPQHF
CDR3 DNA: TGTGCCAGCAGCCAAGTAGGAGGGGGCCTTCAGCCCCAGCATTTT
J gene: TRBJ1-5
V gene: TRBV4-2
clone size: NA
D gene: TRBD1

CDR3 protein: CASSPTRTYEQYF
CDR3 DNA: TGCGCCAGCAGCCCGACTCGGACCTACGAGCAGTACTTC
J gene: TRBJ2-7
V gene: TRBV5-1
clone size: NA
D gene: NA

CDR3 protein: CASSLAGERYQETQYF
CDR3 DNA: TGCGCCAGCAGTTTAGCGGGAGAGCGGTACCAAGAGACCCAGTACTTC
J gene: TRBJ2-5
V gene: TRBV5-1
clone size: once
D gene: TRBD2